What follows describes a single T cell receptor beta chain. Its antigen is still unknown. This record comes from a study of Graves' ophthalmopathy and Graves' hyperthyroidism. Whole-study results and caveats: It was with roughly 71% sensitivity and under 85% specificity that the model predicted ophthalmopathy progression.

Newly diagnosed hyperthyroidism donors, aged 18 to 65, duration under 2 months. The sequenced template was RNA, covering the TCR beta CDR3 region. Second-round multiplex PCR came after first-round RT-PCR with HTBI primers. MiXCR was run by TCRdb on the multiplex PCR reads, yielding one entry per CDR3 protein. The sample has 560,000 or so distinct CDR3 sequences; about 40% are singletons. Between the trimmed V and J ends, which lost 4 bases and 2 bases, there was a span of 11 bases. Germline-derived CDR1 and CDR2 are SGHRS and YFSETQ. This CDR3 region has 14 residues. The receptor comes from an adult man with Graves' hyperthyroidism. This chain uses TRBV5-1 with TRBJ2-3, with a possible D match to TRBD2 (6 bases). Sequencing was done on a sample of peripheral blood or thyroid tissue (not recorded which). In DNA form, the CDR3 reads TGCGCCAGCAGCGGGGGGACCCCCACAGATACGCAGTATTTT. Translating gives CASSGGTPTDTQYF.